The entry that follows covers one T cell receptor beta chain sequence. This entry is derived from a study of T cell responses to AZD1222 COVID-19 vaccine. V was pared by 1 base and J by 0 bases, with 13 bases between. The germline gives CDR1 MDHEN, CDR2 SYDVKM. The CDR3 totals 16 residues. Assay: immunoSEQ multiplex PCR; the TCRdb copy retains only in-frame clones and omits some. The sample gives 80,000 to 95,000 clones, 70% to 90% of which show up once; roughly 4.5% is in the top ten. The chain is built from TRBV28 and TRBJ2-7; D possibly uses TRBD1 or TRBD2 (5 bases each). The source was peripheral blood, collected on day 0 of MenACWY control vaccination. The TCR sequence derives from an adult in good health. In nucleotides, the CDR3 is TGTGCCAGCAGTTTATTGGGACCCCCTAGCTCCTACGAGCAGTACTTC. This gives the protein CASSLLGPPSSYEQYF.